A selection of T cell receptor beta chains follows, all from one sample in a study of chemoradiotherapy in HPV16-positive cancers. Assay: immunoSEQ multiplex PCR; the TCRdb copy retains only in-frame clones and omits some. The table has some 12,000 clones, approximately 88% seen once. Sample: blood, taken from a patient who underwent chemoradiotherapy. The source is a human donor with HPV-associated anogenital cancer. Both conserved end residues are part of each CDR3.

V: TRBV7-2; J: TRBJ1-1; CDR3: CASSLRGGREAFF
V: TRBV7-9; J: TRBJ1-4; CDR3: CASSFRQGHNEKLFF
V: TRBV2; J: TRBJ1-1; CDR3: CASSDVPNTEAFF
V: TRBV2; J: TRBJ2-5; CDR3: CASSYGVETQYF
V: TRBV5-1; J: TRBJ2-5; CDR3: CASPPGEYQETQYF
V: TRBV9; J: TRBJ2-3; CDR3: CASSVVPQRGSSTDTQYF
V: TRBV19; J: TRBJ1-2; CDR3: CASSIGGGRRYGYTF
V: TRBV6-1; J: TRBJ1-1; CDR3: CASAGTAGGAEAFF
V: TRBV5-1; J: TRBJ2-7; CDR3: CASSSDGLLGLEQYF
V: TRBV7-9; J: TRBJ2-5; CDR3: CASSLPAGSQETQYF
V: TRBV18; J: TRBJ1-2; CDR3: CASSPTPPGSNYGYTF
V: TRBV6-5; J: TRBJ2-1; CDR3: CASSSRGEQFF
V: TRBV29-1; J: TRBJ1-3; CDR3: CSVGGINSGNTIYF
V: TRBV19; J: TRBJ1-1; CDR3: CASSIEGMNTEAFF
V: TRBV28; J: TRBJ2-2; CDR3: CASQGGSLNTGELFF
V: TRBV7-2; J: TRBJ2-5; CDR3: CASSLNSAVQETQYF
V: TRBV4-2; J: TRBJ2-7; CDR3: CASSQDTRGSYEQYF
V: TRBV5-1; J: TRBJ2-2; CDR3: CASSLLGLNRGNTGELFF
V: TRBV19; J: TRBJ2-1; CDR3: CASSIELAGGWDEQFF
V: TRBV2; J: TRBJ1-2; CDR3: CASSKPGTGKNYGYTF
V: TRBV19; J: TRBJ1-1; CDR3: CASGTNTEAFF
V: TRBV14; J: TRBJ1-3; CDR3: CASRRTGGLTSGNTIYF
V: TRBV7-9; J: TRBJ2-3; CDR3: CASSTPAGGRFYTQYF
V: TRBV11-3; J: TRBJ2-6; CDR3: CASSSYGTSGGGAGANVLTF
V: TRBV11-2; J: TRBJ2-7; CDR3: CASSSGLAGDQYF
V: TRBV6-1; J: TRBJ1-1; CDR3: CASSESPEGGGTEAFF
V: TRBV6-5; J: TRBJ1-1; CDR3: CASSYSLGGETEAFF
V: TRBV4-1; J: TRBJ2-7; CDR3: CASSQGRTSGESSYEQYF
V: TRBV10-3; J: TRBJ1-6; CDR3: CAIKETSDYNSPLHF
V: TRBV30; J: TRBJ2-2; CDR3: CAWYTGELFF
V: TRBV5-1; J: TRBJ2-2; CDR3: CASSYLGPATNTGELFF
V: TRBV7-8; J: TRBJ2-2; CDR3: CASSLVGGGFTGELFF
V: TRBV6-1; J: TRBJ1-5; CDR3: CASSGTSNQPQHF
V: TRBV6-4; J: TRBJ2-1; CDR3: CASSDSEGPDEQFF
V: TRBV4-1; J: TRBJ1-1; CDR3: CASSAAGAFF